A selection of T cell receptor beta chains follows, all from one sample in a study of cytomegalovirus exposure and HLA in healthy donors. TCRdb's table, derived via immunoSEQ multiplex PCR, lists solely in-frame clones and lacks some. The data hold approximately 150,000 clones, with approximately 80% observed a single time. The sequencing input was PBMCs. The receptors were gathered from a middle-aged woman in good health and CMV-seropositive. Both conserved end residues are part of each CDR3. The D gene is left open where the match is weak. Clone sizes are given selectively: once, few, many, or a class where the clone is expanded.

D	V	J	size	CDR3	DNA
TRBD2	TRBV7-9	TRBJ2-1	-	CASSMGGAAFGEQFF	TGTGCCAGCAGCATGGGAGGGGCCGCCTTCGGTGAGCAGTTCTTC
-	TRBV2	TRBJ2-1	few	CASKESVEQFF	TGTGCCAGCAAGGAGAGTGTTGAGCAGTTCTTC
TRBD1	TRBV7-8	TRBJ2-2	-	CATKQGANTGELFF	TGTGCCACCAAACAGGGGGCGAACACCGGGGAGCTGTTTTTT
TRBD2	TRBV7-9	TRBJ2-1	-	CASSPTSGIEQFF	TGTGCCAGCAGCCCAACTAGCGGGATTGAGCAGTTCTTC
-	TRBV2	TRBJ2-3	-	CASSVSTDTQYF	TGTGCCAGCAGCGTCAGCACAGATACGCAGTATTTT
TRBD2	TRBV9	TRBJ2-7	-	CASSGGLEDNEQYF	TGTGCCAGCAGCGGGGGACTAGAGGACAACGAGCAGTACTTC
-	TRBV27	TRBJ1-1	-	CASSLTNTRGTEAFF	TGTGCCAGCAGTTTAACTAACACCAGGGGCACTGAAGCTTTCTTT
TRBD1	TRBV9	TRBJ1-2	-	CASSVRGGHGYTF	TGTGCCAGCAGCGTAAGAGGGGGCCATGGCTACACCTTC
TRBD1	TRBV28	TRBJ2-7	-	CATGTGRREQYF	TGTGCCACAGGGACAGGGCGGCGGGAGCAGTACTTC
TRBD1	TRBV29-1	TRBJ2-5	-	CSAGTGAETQYF	TGCAGCGCCGGAACAGGGGCCGAGACCCAGTACTTC
-	TRBV2	TRBJ2-1	once	CASVSASSYNEQFF	TGTGCCAGTGTTTCTGCGAGCTCCTACAATGAGCAGTTCTTC
-	TRBV11-2	TRBJ2-7	-	CASSLIPVSTYEQYF	TGTGCCAGCAGCTTAATTCCCGTCAGTACCTACGAGCAGTACTTC
-	TRBV7-9	TRBJ2-1	-	CASSSAAGYFAQFF	TGTGCCAGCAGCTCCGCCGCGGGGTATTTTGCGCAGTTCTTC
-	TRBV11-3	TRBJ2-1	-	CASSLVVAPSSYNEQFF	TGTGCCAGCAGCTTAGTCGTAGCGCCGAGCTCCTACAATGAGCAGTTCTTC
-	TRBV5-4	TRBJ2-2	-	CASSLAFSGITGELFF	TGTGCCAGCAGCTTGGCGTTTAGCGGAATCACCGGGGAGCTGTTTTTT
-	TRBV19	TRBJ2-1	-	CASRPNLAFRDNEQFF	TGTGCCAGTAGGCCTAACCTAGCGTTCAGGGACAATGAGCAGTTCTTC
TRBD2	TRBV27	TRBJ2-7	-	CASPPPTSGNSYEQYF	TGTGCCAGCCCCCCCCCGACTAGCGGGAACTCCTACGAGCAGTACTTC
-	TRBV19	TRBJ2-1	-	CASSIDSIPGPYNEQFF	TGTGCCAGTAGTATTGATTCGATACCAGGCCCATACAATGAGCAGTTCTTC
-	TRBV6-6	TRBJ2-7	-	CASTPPAGSTYEQYF	TGTGCCAGCACTCCCCCCGCAGGGTCAACCTACGAGCAGTACTTC
-	TRBV6-1	TRBJ2-7	-	CASSPGGSRVYEQYF	TGTGCCAGCAGTCCCGGGGGTTCGAGAGTCTACGAGCAGTACTTC
-	TRBV14	TRBJ1-2	-	CASSQEGDYTF	TGTGCCAGCAGCCAAGAAGGGGACTACACCTTC
TRBD1	TRBV6-1	TRBJ2-7	-	CASSEGTGSYEQYF	TGTGCCAGCAGTGAAGGGACAGGGTCCTACGAGCAGTACTTC
TRBD2	TRBV4-1	TRBJ2-4	-	CASSQSTSGRRDIQYF	TGCGCCAGCAGCCAATCGACTAGCGGGAGACGGGACATTCAGTACTTC